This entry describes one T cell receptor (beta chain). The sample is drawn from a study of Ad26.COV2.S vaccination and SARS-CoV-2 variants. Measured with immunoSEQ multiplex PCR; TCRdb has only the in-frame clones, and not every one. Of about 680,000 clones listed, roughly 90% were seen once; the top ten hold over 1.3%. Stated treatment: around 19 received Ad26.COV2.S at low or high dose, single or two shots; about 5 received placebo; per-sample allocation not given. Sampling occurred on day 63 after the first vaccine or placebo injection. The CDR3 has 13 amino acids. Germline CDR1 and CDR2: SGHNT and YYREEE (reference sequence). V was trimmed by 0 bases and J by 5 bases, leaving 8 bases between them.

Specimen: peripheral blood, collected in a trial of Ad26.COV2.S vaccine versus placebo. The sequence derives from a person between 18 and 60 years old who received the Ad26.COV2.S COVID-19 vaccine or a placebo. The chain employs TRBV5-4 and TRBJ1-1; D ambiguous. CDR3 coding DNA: TGTGCCAGCAGCTTGGGCTTTGGGACTGAAGCTTTCTTT. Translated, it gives CASSLGFGTEAFF. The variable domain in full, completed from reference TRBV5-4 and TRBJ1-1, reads ETGVTQSPTHLIKTRGQQVTLRCSSQSGHNTVSWYQQALGQGPQFIFQYYREEENGRGNFPPRFSGLQFPNYSSELNVNALELDDSALYLCASSLGFGTEAFFGQGTRLTVV.